Below, one TCR beta chain is given with its context. No antigen is known for it. This CDR3 is 15 amino acids long. CDR1 MNHEY and CDR2 SVGAGI come from the germline V gene. The ends were cut back, 3 bases at V and 3 bases at J, with 14 bases in the middle. This sample is part of a study of T cell repertoires in aging, cancer and after chemotherapy. As for the study in general: Repeat sampling of healthy donors over several months to years showed clear clonal overlap. Roughly 8.8 million TCR reads made up the full dataset.

Multiplex touch-down PCR with TRB-A/B primers amplified rearranged V-D-J TRB sequences. TCRdb redid the calling of the multiplex PCR reads with MiXCR, one entry per CDR3 protein. The sample has about 6,200 distinct CDR3 sequences; about 26% are singletons. Study conclusions and caveats: Immunological memory after chemotherapy cannot be judged from the repertoire data. Untreated cancer patients had significantly lower blood TCR diversity than age-matched healthy donors.

The template was genomic DNA from peripheral blood, not RNA. This clonotype was obtained from a human donor in good health. The J gene is TRBJ2-5, the V gene TRBV6-5; D is ambiguous. The sample consisted of blood. The CDR3 region is CASSYGQTFKETQYF. The CDR3 DNA reads TGTGCCAGCAGTTATGGGCAGACATTTAAAGAGACCCAGTACTTC.